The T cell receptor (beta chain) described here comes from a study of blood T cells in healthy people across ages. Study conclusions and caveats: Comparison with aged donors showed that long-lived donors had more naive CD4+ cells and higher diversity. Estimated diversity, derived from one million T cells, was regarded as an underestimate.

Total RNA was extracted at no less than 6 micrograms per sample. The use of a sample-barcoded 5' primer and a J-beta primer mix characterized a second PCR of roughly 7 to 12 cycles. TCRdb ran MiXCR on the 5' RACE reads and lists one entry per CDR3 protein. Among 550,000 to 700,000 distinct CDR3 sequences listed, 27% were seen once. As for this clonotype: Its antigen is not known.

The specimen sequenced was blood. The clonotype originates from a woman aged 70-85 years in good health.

CDR3 loop: CASSLRQGENSPLHF. The CDR3 region has the DNA TGTGCCAGCAGCTTAAGACAGGGAGAAAATTCACCCCTCCACTTT. The chain couples TRBV4-2 to TRBJ1-6; 7 bases are a match to TRBD1. CDR3 size: 15 residues. The germline V gene encodes CDR1 LGHNA and CDR2 YNFKEQ. V was pared by 5 bases and J by 7 bases, with 8 bases of the junction left unmatched.